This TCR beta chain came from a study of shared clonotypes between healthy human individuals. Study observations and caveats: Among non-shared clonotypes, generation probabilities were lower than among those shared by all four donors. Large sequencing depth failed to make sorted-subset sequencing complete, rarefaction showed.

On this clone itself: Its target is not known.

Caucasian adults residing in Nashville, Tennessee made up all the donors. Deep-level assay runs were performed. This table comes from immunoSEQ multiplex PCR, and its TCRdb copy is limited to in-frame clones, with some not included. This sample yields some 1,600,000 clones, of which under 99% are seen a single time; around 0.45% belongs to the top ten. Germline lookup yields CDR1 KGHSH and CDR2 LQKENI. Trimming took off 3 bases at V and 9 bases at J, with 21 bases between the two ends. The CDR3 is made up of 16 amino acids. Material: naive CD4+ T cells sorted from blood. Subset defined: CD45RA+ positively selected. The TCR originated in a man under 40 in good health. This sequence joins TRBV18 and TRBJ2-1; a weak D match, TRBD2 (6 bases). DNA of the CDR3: TGTGCCAGCTCACCCCCTTCTACTAGCCCGTGGGTTGAGCAGTTCTTC. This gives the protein CASSPPSTSPWVEQFF. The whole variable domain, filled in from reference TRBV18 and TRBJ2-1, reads NAGVMQNPRHLVRRRGQEARLRCSPMKGHSHVYWYRQLPEEGLKFMVYLQKENIIDESGMPKERFSAEFPKEGPSILRIQQVVRGDSAAYFCASSPPSTSPWVEQFFGPGTRLTVL.